This entry describes one T cell receptor beta chain. The antigen is unknown. TCRdb called the 5' RACE reads again in MiXCR, with one record for every CDR3 protein. The sample includes about 250,000 distinct CDR3 sequences, roughly a third of them seen just once. This specimen comes from a study of CD8 T cells in ankylosing spondylitis. Overall study results and limits: Researchers report that disease-linked clones proved CD8+ and relatively rare in peripheral blood. Reportedly, significant enrichment of disease-linked clones occurred in matched ankylosing spondylitis synovial fluid.

The CDR3 has 13 residues. Trimming removed 5 bases from V and 6 bases from J, with 11 bases in between. CDR1 is SGHAT and CDR2 is FQNNGV in the germline V gene. The sequence was collected from a male donor with ankylosing spondylitis or in good health (not recorded which). The V and J genes are TRBV11-2 and TRBJ1-5; possibly TRBD1 for D (5 bases). The sequencing input was blood, either unsorted or a sorted T cell fraction (not recorded which). The CDR3 DNA follows: TGTGCCAGCAGCCCCGGGGGGTTTCAGCCCCAGCATTTT. Its translation is CASSPGGFQPQHF.